Detailed here is one T cell receptor (beta chain). Its antigen remains unknown. This entry comes from a study of blood T cells in healthy people across ages. Study-level points and caveats: Both higher diversity and more naive CD4+ cells marked long-lived donors when set against aged donors. There was no known CMV status for donors, so expanded clonotype changes were possibly confounded. It was held that diversity estimates obtained from one million T cells represented underestimates.

The V gene lost 8 bases and the J gene lost 5 bases, with 24 bases spanning the gap. The germline CDR1 and CDR2 sequences are LGHNA and YNFKEQ. This CDR3 comprises 17 residues. With a J-beta primer mix and a sample-barcoded 5' primer, a second PCR ran about 6 to 11 cycles. TCRdb re-analysed the 5' RACE reads in MiXCR, keeping a single row per CDR3 protein. The table lists about 650,000 distinct CDR3 sequences, approximately 31% of them singletons. The sequence came from a woman at least 80 years old in good health. This chain joins TRBV4-2 and TRBJ2-2; D is unresolved. The sample consisted of blood. DNA of the CDR3: TGTGCCAGCGCCCAAATCCTAGGGCTAGTAGGTACCGGGGAGCTGTTTTTT. It yields the protein CASAQILGLVGTGELFF.